These 13 T cell receptor beta chains share one sample of origin, sequenced in a study of blood T cells in healthy people across ages. A sample-barcoded 5' primer and a J-beta primer mix were used in a second PCR of roughly 7 to 11 cycles. In TCRdb, the 5' RACE reads were re-called with MiXCR into one record per CDR3 protein. Found here are over 1,500,000 distinct CDR3 sequences, roughly 52% of them singletons; the top ten hold about 2.1%. The sample comprised blood. These TCRs come from a woman in her 40s in good health.

As for this clonotype: At one boundary the junction diverges from the germline segment, which might be a read error. The genes are TRBV20-1 and TRBJ1-4, with 8 bases fitting TRBD1. Germline V lookup: CDR1 DFQATT, CDR2 SNEGSKA (reference sequence). The CDR3 sequence is 14 residues long. Here the CDR3 reads CSALQGAANEKPFF. In DNA, the CDR3 is TGCAGTGCTCTGCAGGGGGCTGCTAATGAAAAACCGTTTTTT.

This clonotype turned up a few times. The rearrangement links TRBV28 to TRBJ2-7, with 8 nucleotides matching TRBD1. Looked up from germline, CDR1 is MDHEN and CDR2 is SYDVKM. The V and J ends lost 7 bases and 4 bases, in that order; junction bases with no gene match: 6. The CDR3 has 13 residues. CDR3 DNA: TGTGCCAGCACAAGGACAGGGCGATACGAGCAGTACTTC. It specifies CASTRTGRYEQYF.

The V call is TRBV12-3 or TRBV12-4, the J call TRBJ2-5, with 8 bases aligning to TRBD2. The V segment lost 6 bases and the J segment 2 bases; nucleotides outside the gene matches: 14. There are 17 residues in the CDR3. CDR3: CASSLRGSGGKQETQYF. For the CDR3, the DNA is TGTGCCAGCAGCCTTAGGGGGAGCGGGGGAAAACAAGAGACCCAGTACTTC.

This clonotype appeared a few times. This chain connects TRBV10-2 to TRBJ2-7, with 7 bases aligning to TRBD1. CDR3 size: 14 residues. V dropped 4 bases and J dropped 4; count of bases not matched to a gene: 7. The germline V gene has CDR1 WSHSY and CDR2 SAAADI. Here the CDR3 DNA reads TGCGCCAGCAGTGCAAGGGGGCCGGGGTACGAGCAGTACTTC. Protein product: CASSARGPGYEQYF.

Only one count was recorded for this clonotype. CDR3 nucleotides: TGTGCCAGCAGCGTAGCCCAGGGGAAAACTAATGAAAAACTGTTTTTT. Its protein is CASSVAQGKTNEKLFF. The chain recombines TRBV9 with TRBJ1-4; D might be TRBD1 (6 bases). This CDR3 spans 16 amino acids. Germline CDR1 and CDR2: SGDLS and YYNGEE. The germline V and J ends were trimmed by 0 bases and 1 base, with 10 bases remaining between them. The variable domain in full, with the rest retrieved from reference TRBV9 and TRBJ1-4, is DSGVTQTPKHLITATGQRVTLRCSPRSGDLSVYWYQQSLDQGLQFLIQYYNGEERAKGNILERFSAQQFPDLHSELNLSSLELGDSALYFCASSVAQGKTNEKLFFGSGTQLSVL.

The chain employs TRBV7-8 and TRBJ2-1; the D is unclear. The CDR3 length is 13 residues. The V end was cut by 4 bases, the J end by 5 bases, with 9 bases between. Germline CDR1 and CDR2: SGHVS and FQNEAQ. CDR3 sequence: CASSSTRDNEQFF. CDR3 in DNA: TGTGCCAGCAGCTCAACAAGGGACAATGAGCAGTTCTTC.

This clonotype was counted between two and nine times. CDR3 bases: TGCGCCAGCAGCTTGTCGGGTCGACAGGGATCTGTCTACGAGCAGTACTTC. This codes for CASSLSGRQGSVYEQYF. This sequence joins TRBV5-1 and TRBJ2-7; 7 nucleotides line up with TRBD1. The junction had 13 bases not matched to a gene; V was cut back by 1 base and J by 3 bases. This CDR3 contains 17 residues. Germline CDR1 reads SGHRS; CDR2 reads YFSETQ. Drawing the rest from reference TRBV5-1 and TRBJ2-7, the complete variable domain is KAGVTQTPRYLIKTRGQQVTLSCSPISGHRSVSWYQQTPGQGLQFLFEYFSETQRNKGNFPGRFSGRQFSNSRSEMNVSTLELGDSALYLCASSLSGRQGSVYEQYFGPGTRLTVT.

V is TRBV27 and J is TRBJ2-1, with D perhaps TRBD2 (7 bases). Germline V gene sequence: CDR1 MNHEY, CDR2 SMNVEV (reference sequence). The V and J ends lost 4 bases and 1 base respectively, with 20 bases between them. This CDR3 has 18 residues. CDR3 coding DNA: TGTGCCAGCAGTTCTTATGTGGGCGGGGGCACGTCCTACAATGAGCAGTTCTTC. It specifies CASSSYVGGGTSYNEQFF.

This clonotype showed up many times. This chain joins TRBV7-9 and TRBJ2-3; D might be TRBD1 (6 bases). The CDR3 totals 14 residues. Trimming left V 5 bases short and J 2 bases short, with 11 bases between. Germline CDR1 SEHNR, CDR2 FQNEAQ (reference sequence). For the CDR3, the DNA is TGTGCCAGCAGCCTCGGACAGTACACAGATACGCAGTATTTT. Amino acid sequence: CASSLGQYTDTQYF.

The CDR3 reads CASSNPPLGVIPDTQYF. The CDR3 DNA is TGTGCCAGCAGCAACCCCCCTTTGGGGGTAATCCCAGATACGCAGTATTTT. The chain couples TRBV28 to TRBJ2-3; tentatively, D is TRBD1 or TRBD2 (5 bases each). CDR3 length: 17 residues. Germline V gene lookup returns CDR1 MDHEN and CDR2 SYDVKM. Trimming removed 6 bases at V and 4 bases at J, with 23 bases between.

The rearrangement uses TRBV20-1 and TRBJ2-1; TRBD2 matches 8 bases. The CDR3 totals 16 residues. The ends lost 0 bases at V and 8 bases at J; junction bases unmatched: 12. Looked up from germline, CDR1 is DFQATT and CDR2 is SNEGSKA (reference sequence). The CDR3 here is CSARDPGGGLKDEQFF. The CDR3 bases are TGCAGTGCTAGAGACCCCGGGGGGGGTTTAAAAGATGAGCAGTTCTTC.

The rearrangement uses TRBV6-2 or TRBV6-3 and TRBJ2-5; D may be TRBD1 (5 bases). The CDR3 length is 14 residues. From germline, CDR1 is MNHEY and CDR2 SVGEGT. The germline V and J ends were trimmed by 6 bases and 1 base, with 12 bases remaining between them. CDR3 residues: CASRKGHLQETQYF. The CDR3 DNA reads TGTGCCAGCAGGAAGGGGCACCTCCAAGAGACCCAGTACTTC.

This clonotype was recorded only once. This sequence may be a read error, since a much larger clone differs from it by one base. The genes are TRBV4-3 and TRBJ2-5, with D hard to call. The CDR3 contains 14 residues. Germline CDR1 is LGHNA and CDR2 is YSLEER. V was pared by 0 bases and J by 11 bases, with 16 bases between. This CDR3 reads CASSQDKARYDQYF. The CDR3 nucleotides read TGCGCCAGCAGCCAAGATAAGGCCAGATACGATCAGTACTTC.